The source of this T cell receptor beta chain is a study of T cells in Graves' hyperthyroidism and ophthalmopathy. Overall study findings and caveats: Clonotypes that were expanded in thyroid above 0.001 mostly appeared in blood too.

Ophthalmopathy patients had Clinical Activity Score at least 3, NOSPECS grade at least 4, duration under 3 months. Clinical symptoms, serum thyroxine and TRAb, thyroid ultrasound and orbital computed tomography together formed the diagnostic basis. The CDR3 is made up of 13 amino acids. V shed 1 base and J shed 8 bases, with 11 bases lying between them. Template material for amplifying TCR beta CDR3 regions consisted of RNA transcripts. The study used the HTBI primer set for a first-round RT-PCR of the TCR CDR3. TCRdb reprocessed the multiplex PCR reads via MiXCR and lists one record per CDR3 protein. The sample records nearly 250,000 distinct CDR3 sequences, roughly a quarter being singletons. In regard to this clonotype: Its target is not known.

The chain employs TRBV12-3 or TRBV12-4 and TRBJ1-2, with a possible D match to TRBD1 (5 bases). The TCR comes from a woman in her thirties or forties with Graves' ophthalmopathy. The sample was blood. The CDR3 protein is CASSLGGAQGYTF. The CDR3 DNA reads TGTGCCAGCAGTTTAGGAGGGGCACAGGGCTACACCTTC.